These T cell receptor beta chains were read from a single sample in a study of blood T cell dynamics during melanoma immunotherapy. Assay used: immunoSEQ multiplex PCR; TCRdb lists only in-frame clones, some missing. Of 9,000 to 13,000 clones detected, 89% appear once; the ten largest clones hold 7.4%. Sequenced here: blood, sampled from a patient treated with checkpoint blockade. The receptors derive from a human donor with melanoma. Both conserved end residues are part of each CDR3. Fields, in order: V gene, D gene, J gene, clone size, CDR3 DNA, CDR3 protein. A D gene is named only where the DNA matches it firmly. A row's size may be missing; if present it is once, few, many or a size class.

TRBV28	-	TRBJ2-2	once	TGTGCCAGCAGTGCTTCTAAGACTCTCTTTGGGACCGGGGAGCTGTTTTTT	CASSASKTLFGTGELFF
TRBV7-2	-	TRBJ2-7	-	TGTGCCAGCAGCTTAGTGCAGGGTACCTACGAGCAGTACTTC	CASSLVQGTYEQYF
TRBV30	TRBD2	TRBJ2-7	-	TGTGCCTGGAGTGGTAGCGGGAGAGGTAGCGGGTACGAGCAGTACTTC	CAWSGSGRGSGYEQYF
TRBV2	TRBD2	TRBJ2-7	-	TGTGCCAGCAGCCCAGGGTCTAGCGGGACGGACGAGCAGTACTTC	CASSPGSSGTDEQYF
TRBV2	TRBD1	TRBJ1-5	-	TGTGCCAGCAGGCTGACAGGGAATAGCAATCAGCCCCAGCATTTT	CASRLTGNSNQPQHF
TRBV5-6	-	TRBJ2-1	-	TGTGCCAGCAGCTTGAGAACGGGAGTCGGGAATGAGCAGTTCTTC	CASSLRTGVGNEQFF
TRBV5-6	-	TRBJ1-6	-	TGTGCCAGCAGATTGTCCGGCTACTATAATTCACCCCTCCACTTT	CASRLSGYYNSPLHF
TRBV7-9	-	TRBJ2-1	-	TGTGCCAGCAGCTATACCGGGACAACGCAGAATGAGCAGTTCTTC	CASSYTGTTQNEQFF
TRBV5-1	-	TRBJ2-3	-	TGCGCCAGCAGCTTGGGGACAGGCACAGATACGCAGTATTTT	CASSLGTGTDTQYF
TRBV19	-	TRBJ1-2	-	TGTGCCACAAACGGCCTTAACTATGGCTACACCTTC	CATNGLNYGYTF
TRBV6-6	TRBD2	TRBJ2-7	once	TGTGCCAGCGCAACCAGCGGGAGCTACGAGCAGTACTTC	CASATSGSYEQYF
TRBV28	TRBD2	TRBJ2-2	-	TGTGCCAGCGGGTTAGCGGGGGCGAACACCGGGGAGCTGTTTTTT	CASGLAGANTGELFF
TRBV27	TRBD2	TRBJ2-1	-	TGTGCCAGCAGTTTATGGCCCGGGACTAGCTACAATGAGCAGTTCTTC	CASSLWPGTSYNEQFF
TRBV5-4	-	TRBJ1-2	-	TGTGCCAGCAGCTTTGGGTCTAACTATGGCTACACCTTC	CASSFGSNYGYTF
TRBV7-2	TRBD2	TRBJ2-7	-	TGTGCCAGCAGCTTAGCGACTAGCGGGAGGATATACGAGCAGTACTTC	CASSLATSGRIYEQYF
TRBV6-6	TRBD2	TRBJ2-7	-	TGTGCCAGCAGAGTAGCTAGCGGAAAGAATCACGAGCAGTACTTC	CASRVASGKNHEQYF
TRBV29-1	-	TRBJ2-5	-	TGCAGCGTTGTGGAGGGGGCGCGAGAGACCCAGTACTTC	CSVVEGARETQYF
TRBV27	-	TRBJ2-5	-	TGTGCCAGCAGTTTGTCCACAGGGTGGCAGACCCAGTACTTC	CASSLSTGWQTQYF
TRBV9	-	TRBJ2-5	-	TGTGCCAGCAGCGTAGGCCCGCTCGGGACAAGGGAGACCCAGTACTTC	CASSVGPLGTRETQYF
TRBV11-2	TRBD1	TRBJ1-4	-	TGTGCCAGCAGCTTGGGACAGGGGAGGCATGAAAAACTGTTTTTT	CASSLGQGRHEKLFF
TRBV18	TRBD1	TRBJ2-4	-	TGTGCCAGCTCACCTCCCGGACAGGATAACATTCAGTACTTC	CASSPPGQDNIQYF
TRBV4-1	-	TRBJ2-2	-	TGCGCCAGCAGCCGGATCAAGGAACGGAACACCGGGGAGCTGTTTTTT	CASSRIKERNTGELFF
TRBV28	-	TRBJ1-1	-	TGTGCCAGCAGCCCCGGGGTGAACACTGAAGCTTTCTTT	CASSPGVNTEAFF
TRBV5-6	TRBD2	TRBJ2-1	-	TGTGCCAGCAGCCTAGTCACTAGCGGGCGAGGAGGTGAGCAGTTCTTC	CASSLVTSGRGGEQFF
TRBV7-2	-	TRBJ2-7	-	TGTGCCAGCAGCCCTGACTATCATACGCTCTACGAGCAGTACTTC	CASSPDYHTLYEQYF
TRBV7-6	TRBD1	TRBJ2-7	-	TGTGCCAGCAGCTTAGCCCGGACAGGCAGGTTTGACGAGCAGTACTTC	CASSLARTGRFDEQYF
TRBV28	-	TRBJ1-4	-	TGTGCCAGCAGTTTAGGATCAGCTCCTAATGAAAAACTGTTTTTT	CASSLGSAPNEKLFF
TRBV7-9	TRBD1	TRBJ2-5	-	TGTGCCAGCAGCCCACACCCGGTCGGGACAGGGACTCAGGAGACCCAGTACTTC	CASSPHPVGTGTQETQYF
TRBV4-3	TRBD2	TRBJ2-3	-	TGCGCCAGCAGCCAAGTTATAGGGACTAGCGGCACAGATACGCAGTATTTT	CASSQVIGTSGTDTQYF
TRBV6-6	-	TRBJ1-1	-	TGTGCCAGCAGTCGATCCAGGGTGATGAACACTGAAGCTTTCTTT	CASSRSRVMNTEAFF
TRBV7-8	TRBD1	TRBJ2-5	-	TGTGCCAGCAGCTTACAGACTACGGACAGGTCAGAGACCCAATACTTC	CASSLQTTDRSETQYF
TRBV28	-	TRBJ2-3	-	TGTGCCAGCAGTTCCCCGACAGAAAGCACAGATACGCAGTATTTT	CASSSPTESTDTQYF
TRBV6-5	-	TRBJ2-7	-	TGTGCCAGCAGTTACAGTTTAGAGACCTACGAGCAGTACTTC	CASSYSLETYEQYF
TRBV7-2	TRBD2	TRBJ2-1	-	TGTGCCAGCAGCTCTATAGCGGGAGGCGAGCAGTTCTTC	CASSSIAGGEQFF
TRBV1	-	TRBJ2-5	-	TGCACCAGCAGCCAAGAATGGGGGAGGGGAGGTGAGACCCAGTACTTC	CTSSQEWGRGGETQYF
TRBV7-9	TRBD1	TRBJ2-1	-	TGTGCCAGCAGCTTAATGGTGACAGGGTACAATGAGCAGTTCTTC	CASSLMVTGYNEQFF
TRBV27	-	TRBJ2-7	-	TGTGCCAGCAGTTCCGGTCCATACGAGCAGTACTTC	CASSSGPYEQYF
TRBV7-2	TRBD2	TRBJ2-2	-	TGTGCCAGCAGCCCGACCGGGACTAGGGACACCGGGGAGCTGTTTTTT	CASSPTGTRDTGELFF
TRBV28	TRBD1	TRBJ1-1	-	TGTGCCAGCAGTTCGCTGGACAGGCTAGTCCCCCACGACACTGAAGCTTTCTTT	CASSSLDRLVPHDTEAFF
TRBV28	TRBD2	TRBJ2-7	-	TGTGCCAGCAGTTTTGTCACGGGGGGGGCATACGAGCAGTACTTC	CASSFVTGGAYEQYF
TRBV15	-	TRBJ2-6	-	TGTGCCACCAGCAGAGGAGGGGCTGGGGCCAACGTCCTGACTTTC	CATSRGGAGANVLTF
TRBV28	-	TRBJ2-2	-	TGTGCCAGCAGTTTACGGGGTCTTGAAATGTTTTTT	CASSLRGLEMFF
TRBV27	TRBD2	TRBJ2-3	-	TGTGCCAGCGGACTCACACTAGCGGGAGGAGATACGCAGTATTTT	CASGLTLAGGDTQYF
TRBV11-2	-	TRBJ2-5	-	TGTGCCAGCAGCTTATCCCCGCCGACCAGAGAGACCCAGTACTTC	CASSLSPPTRETQYF
TRBV6-1	TRBD1	TRBJ2-1	-	TGTGCCAGCAGTTGGGGGACAGGGACTCCCGATGAGCAGTTCTTC	CASSWGTGTPDEQFF
TRBV7-2	-	TRBJ1-1	-	TGTGCCAGCAGCGCGGTTATCATGAACACTGAAGCTTTCTTT	CASSAVIMNTEAFF
TRBV6-5	TRBD2	TRBJ2-1	-	TGTGCCAGCAGTTACGACGGGACTAGCGGGAGTAGTGAGCAGTTCTTC	CASSYDGTSGSSEQFF
TRBV19	-	TRBJ1-5	-	TGTGCCAGTAGTCCCCAAGTGAGCAATCAGCCCCAGCATTTT	CASSPQVSNQPQHF
TRBV27	TRBD1	TRBJ1-4	once	TGTGCCAGCAGTTTACGGCAGGGGGCGCGTGAAAAACTGTTTTTT	CASSLRQGAREKLFF